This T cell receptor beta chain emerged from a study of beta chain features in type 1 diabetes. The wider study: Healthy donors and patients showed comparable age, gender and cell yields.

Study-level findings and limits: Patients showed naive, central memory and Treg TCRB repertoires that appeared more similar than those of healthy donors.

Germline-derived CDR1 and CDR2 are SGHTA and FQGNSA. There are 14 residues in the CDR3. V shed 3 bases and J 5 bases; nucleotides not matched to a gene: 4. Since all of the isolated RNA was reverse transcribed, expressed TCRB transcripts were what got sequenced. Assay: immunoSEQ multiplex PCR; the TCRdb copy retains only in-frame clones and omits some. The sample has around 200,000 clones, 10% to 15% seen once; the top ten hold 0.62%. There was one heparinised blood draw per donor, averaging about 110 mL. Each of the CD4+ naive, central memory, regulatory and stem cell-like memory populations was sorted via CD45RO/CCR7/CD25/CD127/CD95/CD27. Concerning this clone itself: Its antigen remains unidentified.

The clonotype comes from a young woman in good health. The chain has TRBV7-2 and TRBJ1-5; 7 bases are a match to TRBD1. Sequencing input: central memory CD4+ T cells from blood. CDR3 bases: TGTGCCAGCAGCTTCAAAGGGGGCGATCAGCCCCAGCATTTT. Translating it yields CASSFKGGDQPQHF.